The 27 T cell receptor beta chains listed next were all sequenced from one sample in a study of cytomegalovirus exposure and HLA in healthy donors. The PCR was carried out with 60 Vbeta primers and 13 Jbeta primers. The method was immunoSEQ multiplex PCR; TCRdb's version includes in-frame clones alone and lacks a portion of them. Of some 150,000 clones listed, about two thirds were seen once; the top ten hold around 4%. The material sequenced was PBMCs. Source of these receptors: a man aged 55 to 70 in good health and CMV-seronegative.

This sequence joins TRBV27 and TRBJ2-6, with D possibly TRBD2 on 5 matching bases. The CDR3 spans 15 residues. V lost 6 bases to trimming and J lost 0 bases, with 9 bases between them. Germline loops: CDR1 MNHEY, CDR2 SMNVEV (reference sequence). This CDR3 is CASSRRGSGANVLTF. CDR3 coding DNA: TGTGCCAGCAGCCGCCGGGGCTCTGGGGCCAACGTCCTGACTTTC.

The chain combines TRBV27 with TRBJ2-1; a possible D gene is TRBD1 (6 bases). Between the trimmed V and J ends, which lost 3 bases and 6 bases, there was a span of 12 bases. Germline V gene lookup returns CDR1 MNHEY and CDR2 SMNVEV (reference sequence). The CDR3 loop spans 14 amino acids. CDR3 amino acids: CASSLNRETNEQFF. The CDR3 DNA follows: TGTGCCAGCAGTTTGAACAGGGAAACCAATGAGCAGTTCTTC.

This clone was seen only a few times. The chain uses TRBV5-6 and TRBJ1-3, with D uncertain. CDR3 length: 14 amino acids. V lost 6 bases to trimming and J lost 0 bases, with 10 bases between them. The V gene's germline CDR1 is SGHDT and CDR2 YYEEEE. The CDR3 here is CASNPPGSGNTIYF. The CDR3, as DNA: TGTGCCAGCAACCCGCCGGGCTCTGGAAACACCATATATTTT.

This clone turned up a few times. This chain uses TRBV19 with TRBJ1-1; TRBD1 matches 8 bases. In germline, CDR1 is LNHDA, CDR2 SQIVND (reference sequence). The CDR3 contains 15 residues. Losses at the gene ends were 3 bases for V and 7 bases for J; bases not matched to a gene: 10. The CDR3 DNA reads as TGTGCCAGTAGTATCGGACAGGGAGGGAAGAGTGAAGCTTTCTTT. Its protein is CASSIGQGGKSEAFF. Using reference TRBV19 and TRBJ1-1 for the parts outside the CDR3, the full variable domain is DGGITQSPKYLFRKEGQNVTLSCEQNLNHDAMYWYRQDPGQGLRLIYYSQIVNDFQKGDIAEGYSVSREKKESFPLTVTSAQKNPTAFYLCASSIGQGGKSEAFFGQGTRLTVV.

The chain employs TRBV7-7 and TRBJ2-5; D is uncertain. Trimming removed 5 bases at V and 1 base at J, with 8 bases between. CDR1 and CDR2 (germline): SSHAT, FNYEAQ (reference sequence). The CDR3 runs to 13 residues. The CDR3 loop reads CASSPAAQETQYF. The DNA of the CDR3 is TGTGCCAGCAGCCCTGCGGCCCAAGAGACCCAGTACTTC.

The V call is TRBV18, the J call TRBJ1-2, with D perhaps matching TRBD1 (6 bases). V was pared by 2 bases and J by 8 bases, with 15 bases between. The CDR3 extends over 14 amino acids. CDR1 and CDR2 (germline): KGHSH, LQKENI. The CDR3 region is CASSPYGQPPGYTF. The CDR3 DNA sequence: TGTGCCAGCTCACCATACGGACAGCCACCCGGCTACACCTTC.

The CDR3 DNA reads as TGTGCCAGCTCACCGGTAGCGAAAAACTCCTCCTACGAGCAGTACTTC. This encodes CASSPVAKNSSYEQYF. The rearrangement joins TRBV18 to TRBJ2-7, with TRBD2 as a possible D gene (5 bases). This CDR3 spans 16 amino acids. The V and J ends lost 3 bases and 0 bases respectively, with 15 bases between them. The germline V gene has CDR1 KGHSH and CDR2 LQKENI.

The rearrangement links TRBV28 to TRBJ1-4; D perhaps matches TRBD1 (5 bases). Trimming cost V 5 bases and J 7 bases, with 17 bases left between them. There are 15 residues in the CDR3. Germline assignment: CDR1 MDHEN and CDR2 SYDVKM. In DNA form, the CDR3 reads TGTGCCAGCAGTGGAAGGGACGAGGGAGGTGAAAAACTGTTTTTT. It encodes CASSGRDEGGEKLFF. Together with reference TRBV28 and TRBJ1-4, the CDR3 gives the full variable domain: DVKVTQSSRYLVKRTGEKVFLECVQDMDHENMFWYRQDPGLGLRLIYFSYDVKMKEKGDIPEGYSVSREKKERFSLILESASTNQTSMYLCASSGRDEGGEKLFFGSGTQLSVL.

V usage is TRBV10-3 and J usage is TRBJ1-1; weak D call: TRBD1 (5 bases). Trimming stripped 9 bases from V and 7 bases from J, with 12 bases between. The CDR3 consists of 11 residues. Germline values: CDR1 ENHRY, CDR2 SYGVKD. The CDR3 DNA sequence: TGTGCCATTGGGGCGGGGAATGAAGCTTTCTTT. It is translated as CAIGAGNEAFF.

A note on this clone: The junction and the germline gene differ at one end; a read error may be behind it. The chain joins TRBV5-1 to TRBJ1-4; D is perhaps TRBD1 (6 bases). Per germline, CDR1 SGHRS and CDR2 YFSETQ. The CDR3 runs to 15 residues. The CDR3 region has the DNA TGCGCCAGCGCGGACCGACGGGACACTAGTGAAAAACTGTTTTTT. Translation gives CASADRRDTSEKLFF.

This chain uses TRBV9 with TRBJ2-2; 8 bases agree with TRBD2. V dropped 5 bases and J dropped 6; count of bases not matched to a gene: 12. CDR3 length equals 16 residues. From germline, CDR1 is SGDLS and CDR2 YYNGEE. The CDR3 sequence is CASSAWGAGVAGELFF. The CDR3 DNA reads as TGTGCCAGCAGTGCCTGGGGAGCGGGAGTTGCCGGGGAGCTGTTTTTT. Filled out from reference TRBV9 and TRBJ2-2, the complete variable domain reads DSGVTQTPKHLITATGQRVTLRCSPRSGDLSVYWYQQSLDQGLQFLIQYYNGEERAKGNILERFSAQQFPDLHSELNLSSLELGDSALYFCASSAWGAGVAGELFFGEGSRLTVL.

This clone was counted a single time. The chain has TRBV5-1 and TRBJ2-2; D ambiguous. V gave up 4 bases and J gave up 6 bases, with 7 bases separating them. There are 12 residues in the CDR3. Germline V gene sequence: CDR1 SGHRS, CDR2 YFSETQ. CDR3: CASSHRPGELFF. CDR3 coding DNA: TGCGCCAGCAGCCACAGACCCGGGGAGCTGTTTTTT.

This chain links TRBV5-1 with TRBJ2-1; D gene unclear. The CDR3 length is 14 residues. Germline V lookup: CDR1 SGHRS, CDR2 YFSETQ. V was cut by 4 bases and J by 10 bases, with 18 bases left in between. DNA of the CDR3: TGCGCCAGCAGCCCGCCAACCTCTGGCCTCGAGCAGTTCTTC. Translation gives CASSPPTSGLEQFF.

This clone was seen a single time. The J gene is TRBJ2-1, the V gene TRBV6-6; 7 positions agree with TRBD1. Germline CDR1 MNHNY, CDR2 SVGAGI (reference sequence). Trimming removed 2 bases from V and 10 bases from J; junction bases left unmatched: 8. The CDR3 extends over 14 amino acids. The CDR3 bases are TGTGCCAGCAGTTACCCTGCACAGGGGAACGAGCAGTTCTTC. This codes for CASSYPAQGNEQFF.

Only one count was recorded for this clone. Other DNA sequences in the sample encode the same CDR3. V and J are TRBV7-9 and TRBJ2-2; 7 nucleotides line up with TRBD2. CDR1 is SEHNR and CDR2 is FQNEAQ in the germline V gene (reference sequence). The CDR3 runs to 15 residues. Losses at the gene ends were 1 base for V and 1 base for J; bases not matched to a gene: 0. The CDR3 protein is CASSLVAGNTGELFF. The CDR3 coding sequence is TGTGCCAGCAGCTTAGTAGCGGGGAACACCGGGGAGCTGTTTTTT.

The rearrangement uses TRBV19 and TRBJ2-1; D may be TRBD2 (6 bases). With 5 bases removed from V and 11 bases from J, the gap between germline ends came to 13 bases. CDR3 length equals 12 residues. Per germline, CDR1 LNHDA and CDR2 SQIVND (reference sequence). The CDR3 nucleotides are TGTGCCAGTAGTCTAACTAGCAGTAAGCAGTTCTTC. Amino acid sequence: CASSLTSSKQFF.

This clone has just a few counts. The chain employs TRBV4-2 and TRBJ2-1, with D hard to call. The CDR3 has 13 amino acids. Trimming removed 0 bases from V and 4 bases from J, with 4 bases in between. The V gene's germline CDR1 is LGHNA and CDR2 YNFKEQ. Here the CDR3 reads CASSQDPYNEQFF. CDR3 coding DNA: TGTGCCAGCAGCCAAGATCCGTACAATGAGCAGTTCTTC.

The chain recombines TRBV20-1 with TRBJ1-1; perhaps TRBD1 as D (6 bases). Germline V CDR1 and CDR2: DFQATT, SNEGSKA (reference sequence). Trimming took off 2 bases at V and 8 bases at J, with 9 bases between the two ends. The CDR3 is 11 residues long. Here the CDR3 reads CSARRTEEAFF. In DNA form, the CDR3 reads TGCAGTGCTAGAAGGACAGAAGAAGCTTTCTTT.

The chain combines TRBV28 with TRBJ2-7; TRBD2 aligns across 8 bases. The germline V gene has CDR1 MDHEN and CDR2 SYDVKM. Trimming took 5 bases from V and 0 from J; bases not matched to a gene: 6. The CDR3 length is 15 residues. The DNA for the CDR3 is TGTGCCAGCAGTCTCATAGCGGGACCCTCCTACGAGCAGTACTTC. It is translated as CASSLIAGPSYEQYF.

V gene TRBV7-9 combines with J gene TRBJ1-4, with D perhaps matching TRBD1 (6 bases). Germline V lookup: CDR1 SEHNR, CDR2 FQNEAQ (reference sequence). V was cut by 0 bases and J by 7 bases, with 6 bases left in between. The CDR3 has 13 amino acids. Here the CDR3 DNA reads TGTGCCAGCAGCTTAGCAGGGGGTGAAAAACTGTTTTTT. Translated: CASSLAGGEKLFF.

The chain couples TRBV19 to TRBJ1-3, with TRBD1 as a possible D gene (6 bases). This CDR3 has 15 residues. Germline V gene lookup returns CDR1 LNHDA and CDR2 SQIVND (reference sequence). Trimming stripped 5 bases from V and 4 bases from J, with 15 bases between. The CDR3 coding sequence is TGTGCCAGTAGTCAAGGACAGTTCGAAGGAAACACCATATATTTT. Translating gives CASSQGQFEGNTIYF. The full variable domain, with the rest looked up from reference TRBV19 and TRBJ1-3, is DGGITQSPKYLFRKEGQNVTLSCEQNLNHDAMYWYRQDPGQGLRLIYYSQIVNDFQKGDIAEGYSVSREKKESFPLTVTSAQKNPTAFYLCASSQGQFEGNTIYFGEGSWLTVV.

This clone was counted once. The V and J genes are TRBV5-4 and TRBJ2-1; 16 nucleotides line up with TRBD2. This CDR3 contains 17 residues. Germline loops: CDR1 SGHNT, CDR2 YYREEE (reference sequence). V was pared by 4 bases and J by 2 bases, with 3 bases of the junction left unmatched. CDR3 bases: TGTGCCAGCAGCCCCGGGACTAGCGGGAGGGCCTACAATGAGCAGTTCTTC. Protein: CASSPGTSGRAYNEQFF.

The J gene is TRBJ1-4, the V gene TRBV7-2, with D maybe TRBD1 (6 bases). V lost 1 base and J lost 4, with 10 bases in between. The CDR3 is 15 amino acids. From germline, CDR1 is SGHTA and CDR2 FQGNSA. CDR3 coding DNA: TGTGCCAGCAGCTTAGGACAGGTGATTAATGAAAAACTGTTTTTT. Translated: CASSLGQVINEKLFF.

The chain's CDR3 is CAKRGPGEPYNEQFF. The CDR3 DNA reads TGTGCCAAGAGAGGTCCAGGGGAGCCTTACAATGAGCAGTTCTTC. V and J are TRBV5-4 and TRBJ2-1, with D maybe TRBD1 (6 bases). The CDR3 extends over 15 amino acids. V was cut by 9 bases and J by 4 bases, with 20 bases left in between. The germline V gene encodes CDR1 SGHNT and CDR2 YYREEE (reference sequence).

This chain joins TRBV5-4 and TRBJ2-1; 8 bases agree with TRBD2. Germline trimming cut 3 bases from V and 7 bases from J; bases unmatched to any gene: 15. The germline CDR1 and CDR2 sequences are SGHNT and YYREEE (reference sequence). The CDR3 covers 17 residues. This CDR3 is CASSSAGGGRIGNEQFF. CDR3 DNA: TGTGCCAGCAGCTCGGCGGGGGGCGGGAGGATTGGAAATGAGCAGTTCTTC.

The chain employs TRBV5-1 and TRBJ1-4; the D is unclear. Germline V gene lookup returns CDR1 SGHRS and CDR2 YFSETQ. The V end lost 0 bases, the J end lost 8 bases, and 14 bases lay between the germline ends. The CDR3 consists of 15 residues. CDR3 nucleotides: TGCGCCAGCAGCTTGGCCGCGGGGATTGGAGAAAAACTGTTTTTT. Its translation: CASSLAAGIGEKLFF.

The chain joins TRBV5-8 to TRBJ1-5; no reliable D call. Trimming removed 0 bases at V and 0 bases at J, with 7 bases between. The CDR3 has 15 residues. CDR1 SGHTS and CDR2 YDEGEE come from the germline V gene. CDR3 protein: CASSLAGHSNQPQHF. The CDR3 DNA is TGTGCCAGCAGCTTGGCGGGTCATAGCAATCAGCCCCAGCATTTT.